This T cell receptor beta chain was captured in a study of Tregs in tolerant kidney transplant recipients. Sequencing used immunoSEQ multiplex PCR; TCRdb keeps in-frame clones, though not all of them. This table has 60,000 to 75,000 clones, 80% to 90% appearing once. Notes on the study in general: No direct test of biological reproducibility was done here.

Unstimulated regulatory T cells (CD4+CD25+CD127-), CD4+CD25- non-regulatory cells, CD4 and CD8 cells were FACS-sorted from thawed PBMCs. Before regulatory T cell sorting, thawed PBMCs rested overnight at 37°C in 200 IU/ml IL-2. As regards this clone: Its antigen is not known. Other DNA sequences in this sample translate to the same CDR3.

The source was Tregs from blood, collected before the transplant. The TCR originated in a human donor who received a combined kidney and bone marrow transplant.

CDR3 nucleotides: TGTGCCAGCTCGCCGACCGGGAACTATGGCTACACCTTC. It is translated as CASSPTGNYGYTF. This chain uses TRBV18 with TRBJ1-2; D is uncertain. Trimming removed 6 bases at V and 2 bases at J, with 10 bases between. Germline V gene data show CDR1 as KGHSH and CDR2 as LQKENI. This CDR3 region has 13 residues. Complete variable domain (other parts from reference TRBV18 and TRBJ1-2): NAGVMQNPRHLVRRRGQEARLRCSPMKGHSHVYWYRQLPEEGLKFMVYLQKENIIDESGMPKERFSAEFPKEGPSILRIQQVVRGDSAAYFCASSPTGNYGYTFGSGTRLTVV.